These 24 T cell receptor beta chains were sequenced from one sample in a study of regulatory T cells in long-lasting Graves disease. Assembly of TCR beta libraries relied on iRepertoire HTBI primers together with Arm-PCR of CDR3 regions. MiXCR, applied by TCRdb to the multiplex PCR reads, yields one record per CDR3 protein. The sample contains about 420,000 distinct CDR3 sequences, 15% to 20% of which appear only once. Time point: newly diagnosed GD, antithyroid drugs for less than 3 months. Preparation of the TCR library used RNA extracted from PBMCs. These sequences were also reported in another study, on T cells in Graves' hyperthyroidism and ophthalmopathy.

The source material was peripheral blood mononuclear cells (PBMCs), sampled at new diagnosis, from a patient treated with antithyroid drugs. The receptors come from a woman aged 18 to 35 with Graves disease.

This chain links TRBV18 with TRBJ2-4; maybe TRBD2 (5 bases). Germline V gene lookup returns CDR1 KGHSH and CDR2 LQKENI. V gave up 2 bases and J gave up 0 bases, with 11 bases separating them. The CDR3 consists of 16 residues. The CDR3 region is CASSPGAELAKNIQYF. The CDR3 DNA sequence: TGTGCCAGCTCACCAGGAGCGGAACTAGCCAAAAACATTCAGTACTTC.

This clonotype was seen ten or more times. V and J are TRBV7-9 and TRBJ2-7, with 8 bases that match TRBD1. The trim removed 5 bases at V and 2 bases at J, leaving 11 bases unmatched. CDR3 length: 16 residues. Germline CDR1 and CDR2: SEHNR and FQNEAQ (reference sequence). The CDR3 DNA sequence: TGTGCCAGCAGCCCTTGGACAGGGACGAGGACCTACGAGCAGTACTTC. Its protein product is CASSPWTGTRTYEQYF.

This clonotype was recorded many times. The chain is built from TRBV2 and TRBJ2-5; D ambiguous. The CDR3 is 14 amino acids. Germline V gene data show CDR1 as SNHLY and CDR2 as FYNNEI. Trimming took 4 bases from V and 1 from J, leaving 10 bases between them. The CDR3 reads CASSALGSQETQYF. The CDR3, as DNA: TGTGCCAGCAGTGCCCTGGGCAGCCAAGAGACCCAGTACTTC.

On this clonotype: With a much larger clone just one base away, this may be a read error. V and J are TRBV7-9 and TRBJ2-5; TRBD1 matches 10 bases. This CDR3 spans 14 amino acids. The trim removed 7 bases at V and 5 bases at J, leaving 7 bases unmatched. Germline V gives CDR1 SEHNR, CDR2 FQNEAQ (reference sequence). CDR3 loop: CASNLGQGFETQYF. The DNA of the CDR3 is TGTGCCAGCAACTTGGGACAGGGGTTTGAGACCCAGTACTTC.

Details on this clonotype: This could be a read error, since a much larger clone is one nucleotide away. V gene TRBV20-1 combines with J gene TRBJ1-5, with no clear D. Germline values: CDR1 DFQATT, CDR2 SNEGSKA (reference sequence). The CDR3 covers 15 residues. Trimming took 5 bases from V and 0 from J, leaving 14 bases between them. The CDR3 protein is CSAAPERLSNQPQHF. Written as DNA, the CDR3 is TGCAGTGCTGCTCCTGAACGGCTTAGCAATCAGCCCCAGCATTTT.

This clonotype came up many times. This sequence joins TRBV24-1 and TRBJ2-3; D unclear. The V end lost 1 base, the J end lost 3 bases, and 10 bases lay between the germline ends. Germline-derived CDR1 and CDR2 are KGHDR and SFDVKD. The CDR3 has 15 amino acids. CDR3 bases: TGTGCCACCAGTGATTTAACCTACCCAACAGATACGCAGTATTTT. It encodes CATSDLTYPTDTQYF.

At least ten counts were recorded for this clonotype. This sequence joins TRBV7-2 and TRBJ1-4; D is possibly TRBD1 (5 bases). Germline assignment: CDR1 SGHTA and CDR2 FQGNSA. This CDR3 contains 15 residues. Between the trimmed V and J ends, which lost 5 bases and 6 bases, there was a span of 16 bases. Here the CDR3 reads CASSPGSREDEKLFF. Here the CDR3 DNA reads TGTGCCAGCAGCCCGGGATCCAGGGAGGATGAAAAACTGTTTTTT.

The J gene is TRBJ2-2, the V gene TRBV29-1; 13 nucleotides match TRBD2. J lost 5 bases, V lost 6 bases, and 9 bases had no gene match. The CDR3 has 16 residues. Germline CDR1 and CDR2: SQVTM and ANQGSEA. CDR3 residues: CSVAGTSGAGTGELFF. CDR3 nucleotide sequence: TGCAGCGTCGCCGGGACTAGCGGGGCGGGGACCGGGGAGCTGTTTTTT.

Many counts were recorded for this clonotype. The V call is TRBV6-9, the J call TRBJ2-1, with 13 bases identical to TRBD2. Germline V gene sequence: CDR1 MNHGY, CDR2 SVAAGI. The trim removed 3 bases at V and 9 bases at J, leaving 8 bases unmatched. This CDR3 comprises 16 residues. CDR3 nucleotides: TGTGCCAGCAGTTACCCGGGGACTAGCGGGAAGTTTGAGCAGTTCTTC. This translates into CASSYPGTSGKFEQFF.

This clonotype was observed at least ten times. V is TRBV13 and J is TRBJ2-1, with D tentatively TRBD1 (5 bases). The CDR3 spans 17 residues. Germline CDR1 is PRHDT and CDR2 is FYEKMQ (reference sequence). The V gene lost 4 bases and the J gene lost 5 bases, with 21 bases spanning the gap. The CDR3 reads CASSSPLRVGPNNEQFF. DNA for the CDR3: TGTGCCAGCAGCTCGCCACTCAGGGTTGGTCCGAACAATGAGCAGTTCTTC.

A remark on this clonotype: The CDR3 end shows no conserved phenylalanine or tryptophan, and so a read error is likely. CDR3 region: CASSLVGLAGALNEQFS. Written as DNA, the CDR3 is TGTGCCAGCAGCTTAGTCGGACTAGCGGGAGCCCTCAATGAGCAGTTCTCC. The V call is TRBV13, the J call TRBJ2-1, with 13 bases matching TRBD2. The V gene's germline CDR1 is PRHDT and CDR2 FYEKMQ (reference sequence). V shed 1 base, J shed 6 bases, and the junction held 6 bases outside the gene matches. The CDR3 is 17 amino acids.

Regarding this clonotype: The CDR3 carries no conserved terminal phenylalanine or tryptophan, so it likely arises from a read error. The chain joins TRBV28 to TRBJ2-7; D tentatively reads TRBD1 or TRBD2 (5 bases each). This CDR3 has 16 residues. Germline CDR1 is MDHEN and CDR2 is SYDVKM. The CDR3: CASSQPPELGDYEQYL. CDR3 DNA sequence: TGCGCCAGCAGCCAACCCCCTGAACTGGGGGACTACGAGCAGTACCTC.

The rearrangement joins TRBV27 to TRBJ2-3; 8 bases agree with TRBD1. Unmatched junction bases numbered 3, after V lost 3 bases and J lost 4 bases. The CDR3 is 14 amino acids. From germline, CDR1 is MNHEY and CDR2 SMNVEV (reference sequence). CDR3 sequence: CASSLDRVADTQYF. The CDR3 region has the DNA TGTGCCAGCAGTTTGGACAGGGTCGCAGATACGCAGTATTTT.

V and J are TRBV10-2 and TRBJ1-4; D possibly corresponds to TRBD1 (6 bases). Germline V gene lookup returns CDR1 WSHSY and CDR2 SAAADI. V shed 1 base and J shed 8 bases, with 23 bases lying between them. The CDR3 extends over 18 amino acids. CDR3 nucleotides: TGCGCCAGCAGTGAGTGGGGGGGGCCACGGGGGACGAACGAAAAACTGTTTTTT. This codes for CASSEWGGPRGTNEKLFF.

This clonotype has only a few counts. The rearrangement links TRBV4-1 to TRBJ2-2; D gene unclear. The V gene lost 0 bases and the J gene lost 3 bases, with 8 bases spanning the gap. CDR3 length: 15 residues. The germline V gene has CDR1 MGHRA and CDR2 YSYEKL. DNA for the CDR3: TGCGCCAGCAGCCAAGATAGTCGGTACACCGGGGAGCTGTTTTTT. Amino acid sequence: CASSQDSRYTGELFF.

This clonotype was counted many times. This chain uses TRBV28 with TRBJ1-2; the match to TRBD1 covers 11 bases. The V segment lost 7 bases and the J segment 4 bases; nucleotides outside the gene matches: 11. The CDR3 is 16 amino acids. Per germline, CDR1 MDHEN and CDR2 SYDVKM. Here the CDR3 reads CASITIPGQGVYGYTF. The CDR3 DNA reads TGTGCCAGCATCACCATTCCGGGACAGGGGGTCTATGGCTACACCTTC.

This clonotype appeared many times. V and J are TRBV6-1 and TRBJ2-1, with a possible D match to TRBD1 (6 bases). V was clipped by 4 bases and J by 0 bases, with 13 bases between them. Germline-derived CDR1 and CDR2 are MNHNS and SASEGT. The CDR3 consists of 16 residues. The CDR3 nucleotides are TGTGCCAGCAGTGGACAGGCAAGCAGCTCCTACAATGAGCAGTTCTTC. It is translated as CASSGQASSSYNEQFF.

V gene TRBV9 combines with J gene TRBJ2-7; the match to TRBD1 covers 8 bases. The germline V gene encodes CDR1 SGDLS and CDR2 YYNGEE. The CDR3 spans 15 residues. V shed 0 bases and J 6 bases; nucleotides not matched to a gene: 8. In DNA form, the CDR3 reads TGTGCCAGCAGCGTAGGCTCGGACAGGGTGCGCGAGCAGTACTTC. Translation: CASSVGSDRVREQYF.

This clonotype occurred many times. The V call is TRBV28, the J call TRBJ2-3; 8 positions agree with TRBD2. Germline V gene sequence: CDR1 MDHEN, CDR2 SYDVKM. The V and J ends lost 4 bases and 1 base, in that order; junction bases with no gene match: 13. The CDR3 spans 18 residues. This CDR3 is CASSSYTSGRQGTDTQYF. CDR3 in DNA: TGTGCCAGCAGTTCCTATACTAGCGGAAGGCAGGGCACAGATACGCAGTATTTT.

The chain recombines TRBV19 with TRBJ2-1; D not certain. The CDR3 sequence is 19 residues long. Germline values: CDR1 LNHDA, CDR2 SQIVND (reference sequence). Trimming removed 1 base from V and 0 bases from J, with 19 bases in between. DNA for the CDR3: TGTGCCAGTAGTATAGGAAGTGGTGGAGCTTTAAGCTCCTACAATGAGCAGTTCTTC. Protein: CASSIGSGGALSSYNEQFF.

The V and J genes are TRBV28 and TRBJ1-5; D remains ambiguous. This CDR3 spans 13 amino acids. In germline, CDR1 is MDHEN, CDR2 SYDVKM. Deletions cut 6 bases from V and 3 bases from J, with 9 bases between. The CDR3 loop reads CASRGINNQPQHF. The CDR3 DNA sequence: TGTGCCAGCAGGGGTATAAACAATCAGCCCCAGCATTTT.

About this clonotype itself: The junction shows a germline mismatch at one end, possibly a read error. The chain is built from TRBV11-3 and TRBJ1-4; D remains ambiguous. Germline CDR1 and CDR2: SGHNT and YENEEA. CDR3 length: 16 amino acids. The CDR3 loop is CASSLDSKLSTERLFF. In nucleotides, the CDR3 is TGTGCCAGCAGCTTAGATTCCAAATTGTCGACTGAAAGACTGTTTTTT.

This clonotype was seen at least ten times. V is TRBV12-3 or TRBV12-4 and J is TRBJ1-2; 7 nucleotides match TRBD1. This CDR3 comprises 15 residues. After removal of 4 bases from V and 4 bases from J, the junction contained 9 bases not matched to a gene. The CDR3 is CASSYRDSGLYGYTF. The DNA for the CDR3 is TGTGCCAGCAGTTACCGGGACAGCGGACTCTATGGCTACACCTTC.

This clonotype has just a few counts. This chain links TRBV5-1 with TRBJ2-2; D possibly corresponds to TRBD2 (6 bases). Trimming removed 1 base at V and 2 bases at J, with 12 bases between. Germline assignment: CDR1 SGHRS and CDR2 YFSETQ. The CDR3 is 16 residues long. The CDR3 here is CASSLLGGINTGELFF. In DNA form, the CDR3 reads TGCGCCAGCAGCTTGTTAGGCGGGATTAACACCGGGGAGCTGTTTTTT. Complete variable domain (other parts from reference TRBV5-1 and TRBJ2-2): KAGVTQTPRYLIKTRGQQVTLSCSPISGHRSVSWYQQTPGQGLQFLFEYFSETQRNKGNFPGRFSGRQFSNSRSEMNVSTLELGDSALYLCASSLLGGINTGELFFGEGSRLTVL.